This TCR beta chain is drawn from a study of OX40 agonist ivuxolimab in advanced cancers. Overall study: Intravenous ivuxolimab at 0.01 to 10 mg/kg was given to patients every 2 weeks. Study-level results: Blood T cells, both CD4+ and CD8+, expanded clonally by week 6 at 0.1 to 3.0 mg/kg. No determination was made of the antigen specificity of the expanded peripheral T cells.

This clone was seen a single time. Its antigen is undetermined. This CDR3 is built from 14 residues. Per the germline V gene, CDR1 is SGDLS and CDR2 is YYNGEE. Trimming removed 0 bases from V and 6 bases from J; junction bases left unmatched: 2. The data were produced by immunoSEQ multiplex PCR, yet TCRdb's version contains in-frame clones alone and is incomplete. The sample holds just over 70,000 clones; about 83% are singletons and the top ten take around 0.75%. The chain combines TRBV9 with TRBJ1-4; TRBD1 agrees at 7 bases. The sequence was obtained from an adult with an advanced solid tumor such as melanoma, head and neck, liver or kidney cancer. This sample comprised CD4+ or CD8+ T cells sorted from blood, obtained in a trial of the OX40 agonist ivuxolimab. CDR3 in DNA: TGTGCCAGCAGCGTAGAAGGGGGCTATGAAAAACTGTTTTTT. This translates into CASSVEGGYEKLFF.